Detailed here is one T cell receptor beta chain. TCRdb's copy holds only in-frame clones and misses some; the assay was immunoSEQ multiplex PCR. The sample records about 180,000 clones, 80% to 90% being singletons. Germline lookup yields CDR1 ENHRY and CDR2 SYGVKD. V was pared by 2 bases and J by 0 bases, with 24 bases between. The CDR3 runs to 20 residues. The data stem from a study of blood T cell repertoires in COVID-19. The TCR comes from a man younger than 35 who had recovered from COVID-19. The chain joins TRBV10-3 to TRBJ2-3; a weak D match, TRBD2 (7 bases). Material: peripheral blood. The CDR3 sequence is CAISEPETGGAIRSTDTQYF. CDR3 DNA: TGTGCCATCAGTGAGCCAGAGACGGGGGGCGCTATTCGGAGCACAGATACGCAGTATTTT.